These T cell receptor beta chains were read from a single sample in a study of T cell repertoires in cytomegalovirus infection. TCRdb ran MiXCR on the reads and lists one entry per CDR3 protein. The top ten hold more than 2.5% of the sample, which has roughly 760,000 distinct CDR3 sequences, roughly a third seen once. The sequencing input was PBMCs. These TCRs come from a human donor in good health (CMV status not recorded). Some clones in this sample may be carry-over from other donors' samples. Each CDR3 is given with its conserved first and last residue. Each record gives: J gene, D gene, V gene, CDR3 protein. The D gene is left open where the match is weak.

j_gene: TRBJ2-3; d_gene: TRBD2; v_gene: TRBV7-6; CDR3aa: CTSSHAESSGILDTQYF
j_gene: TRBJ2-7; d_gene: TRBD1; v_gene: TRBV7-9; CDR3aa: CASSFAGQVYEQYF
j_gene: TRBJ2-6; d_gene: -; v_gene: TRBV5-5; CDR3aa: CASSFKGGPGANVLPF
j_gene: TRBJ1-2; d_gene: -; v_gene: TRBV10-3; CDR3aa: CAIMGDVPYGYTF
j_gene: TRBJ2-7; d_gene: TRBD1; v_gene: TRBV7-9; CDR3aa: CASSNTGTGSYEQYF
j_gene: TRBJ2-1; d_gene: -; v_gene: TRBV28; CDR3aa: CASSPLGGPKFF
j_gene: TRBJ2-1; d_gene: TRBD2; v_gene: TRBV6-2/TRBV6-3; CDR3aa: CASSYSPSGYYNEQFF
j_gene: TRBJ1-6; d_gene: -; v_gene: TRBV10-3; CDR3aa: CAISESAVSLHF
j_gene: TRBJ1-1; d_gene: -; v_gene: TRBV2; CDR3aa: CASSEPRTGTEAFF
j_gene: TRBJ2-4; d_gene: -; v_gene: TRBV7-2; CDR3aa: CASSYKPGVQNIQYF
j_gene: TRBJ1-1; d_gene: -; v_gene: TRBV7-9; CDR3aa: CASSLAGRGNTEAFF
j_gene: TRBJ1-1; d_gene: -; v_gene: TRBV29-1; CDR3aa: CSVEWQSTEAFF
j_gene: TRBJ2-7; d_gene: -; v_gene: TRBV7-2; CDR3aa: CASKEVARDEQYF
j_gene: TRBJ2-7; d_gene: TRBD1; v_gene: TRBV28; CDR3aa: CASRRRTGYEQYF
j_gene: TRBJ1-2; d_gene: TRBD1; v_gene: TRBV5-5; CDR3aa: CASRLDRGGYGYTF
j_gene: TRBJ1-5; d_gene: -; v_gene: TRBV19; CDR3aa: CASSMEDSPASNQPQHF
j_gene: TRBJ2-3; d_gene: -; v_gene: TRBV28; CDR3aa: CASSLPRRSLGHTDTQYF
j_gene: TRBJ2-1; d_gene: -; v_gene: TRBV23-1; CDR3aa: CASSQEPTGEGCNEQFF
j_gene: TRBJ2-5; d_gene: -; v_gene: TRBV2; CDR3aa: CASSSGGAGKETQYF
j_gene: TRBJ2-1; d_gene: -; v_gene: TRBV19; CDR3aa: CASSIFNNEQFF
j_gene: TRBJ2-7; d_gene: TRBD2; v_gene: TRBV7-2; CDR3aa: CASRYTSARVYEQYF
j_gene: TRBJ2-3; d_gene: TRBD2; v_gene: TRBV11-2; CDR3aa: CASRRLPGLAGVDTQYF
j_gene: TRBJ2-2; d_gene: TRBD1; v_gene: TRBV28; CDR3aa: CASRAGGPGELFF
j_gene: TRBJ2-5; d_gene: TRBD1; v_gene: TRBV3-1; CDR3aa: CASSQERPLGTGAEETQYF
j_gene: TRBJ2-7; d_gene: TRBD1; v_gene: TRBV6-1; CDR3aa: CASSYRTGNANEQYF
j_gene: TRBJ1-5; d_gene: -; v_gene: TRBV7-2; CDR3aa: CASSLEYSNQPQHF
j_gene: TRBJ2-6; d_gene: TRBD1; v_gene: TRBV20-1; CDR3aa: CSARDPGRGSSGANVLAF
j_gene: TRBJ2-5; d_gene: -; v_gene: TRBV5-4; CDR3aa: CASSRRQETQYF
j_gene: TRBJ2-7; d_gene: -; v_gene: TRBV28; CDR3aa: CASSLARGISSYEQYF
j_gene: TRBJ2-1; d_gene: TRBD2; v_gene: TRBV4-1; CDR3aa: CASRPGRGATSVYNEQFF
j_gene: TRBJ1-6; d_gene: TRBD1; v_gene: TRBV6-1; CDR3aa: CASRGTGKENSPLHF
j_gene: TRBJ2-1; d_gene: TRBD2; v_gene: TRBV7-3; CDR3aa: CASSSAGLAGDEQFF
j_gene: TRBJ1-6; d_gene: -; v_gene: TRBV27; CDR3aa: CASSFWTENSPLHF
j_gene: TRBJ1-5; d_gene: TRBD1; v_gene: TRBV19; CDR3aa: CASSGGQENQPQHF
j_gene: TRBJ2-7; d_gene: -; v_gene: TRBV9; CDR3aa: CASSVNLRSYEQYF
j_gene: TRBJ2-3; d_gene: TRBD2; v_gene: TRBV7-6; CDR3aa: CASSLRLVTGGPSRTDTQYF
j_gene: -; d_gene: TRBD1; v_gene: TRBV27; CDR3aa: CASSLGQGRNNEQYF
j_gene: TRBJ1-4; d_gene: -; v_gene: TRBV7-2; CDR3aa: CSSSPQGWEKLFF
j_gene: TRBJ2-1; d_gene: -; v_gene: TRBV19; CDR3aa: CASSITDRDNEQFF
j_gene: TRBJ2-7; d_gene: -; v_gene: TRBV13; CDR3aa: CASSLNNFRSGYEQYF